This T cell receptor beta chain stems from a study of cytomegalovirus exposure and HLA in healthy donors. Whole-study findings and limits: Previously analyzed data showed that most TCR beta V segments were productive at a frequency of about 90% or about 30%. Reportedly, fewer N-insertions than the approximately 690-donor mean appeared in an Asian-associated ancestry cluster in a later analysis.

J was trimmed by 9 bases and V by 0 bases; bases with no gene match: 4. Per the germline V gene, CDR1 is SGHRS and CDR2 is YFSETQ. There are 14 residues in the CDR3. This clone was counted only a few times. Antigen unknown. The PCR was carried out with 60 Vbeta primers and 13 Jbeta primers. Libraries were prepared by immunoSEQ multiplex PCR; TCRdb keeps only in-frame clonotypes and omits some of them. In the table there are 140,000 to 150,000 clones, around 75% of which are singletons. Sequenced material: PBMCs. The chain joins TRBV5-1 to TRBJ2-1; 9 bases line up with TRBD1. The receptor's source is a woman aged 25 to 39 in good health and CMV-seronegative. The CDR3 DNA is TGCGCCAGCAGCTTGGACAGGGGGCTAGGTGAGCAGTTCTTC. This codes for CASSLDRGLGEQFF.